These T cell receptor beta chains were read from a single sample in a study of identical twins. TCRdb called the 5' RACE reads again in MiXCR, with one record for every CDR3 protein. The table includes a few hundred thousand distinct CDR3 sequences, over 5% detected once. The same sample was also used in a study of T cells expressing NK-cell markers.

Sequenced input: CD8+ T cells sorted from blood. These receptors originate from a woman between 18 and 29 years old in good health. The CDR3 runs from the conserved cysteine through the conserved F or W. The D gene is left open where the match is weak. Only part of the rows carry a size: once, few, many, or a class if the clone is expanded.

d_gene | j_gene | abundance | v_gene | CDR3nt | CDR3aa
TRBD2 | TRBJ2-3 | many | TRBV20-1 | TGCAGTGCGCGGACTAGCGGGAGCGCGAGCACAGATACGCAGTATTTT | CSARTSGSASTDTQYF
NA | TRBJ2-7 | few | TRBV5-1 | TGCGCCAGCAGCCCGCTCCACTACCAAGGGTGGCAGTACTTC | CASSPLHYQGWQYF
NA | TRBJ2-2 | NA | TRBV7-9 | TGTGCCAGCAGCCGAATAACCGGGGAGCTGTTTTTT | CASSRITGELFF
NA | TRBJ2-7 | few | TRBV12-3/TRBV12-4 | TGTGCCATCTCCCTCCCCGCTGGGCCAAACGAGCAGTACTTC | CAISLPAGPNEQYF
NA | TRBJ2-1 | few | TRBV20-1 | TGCAGTGCTACCGACCCGGGATTTGAGCAGTTCTTC | CSATDPGFEQFF
TRBD1 | TRBJ1-5 | few | TRBV7-6 | TGTGCCAGCATCGGGATAGGGGGCTGGAATCAGCCCCAGCATTTT | CASIGIGGWNQPQHF
NA | TRBJ1-1 | few | TRBV27 | TGTGCCAGCAGTTTATCTACAGGGCGCGAAGCTTTCTTT | CASSLSTGREAFF
TRBD2 | TRBJ2-1 | many | TRBV15 | TGTGCCACCAGCGGAGCTAGCGGGAGGGCCTACAATGAGCAGTTCTTC | CATSGASGRAYNEQFF
TRBD2 | TRBJ2-3 | few | TRBV7-6 | TGTGCCAGCAGCACTAGGAGCGGGGGGGCTATAGATACGCAGTATTTT | CASSTRSGGAIDTQYF
NA | TRBJ2-7 | NA | TRBV11-2 | TGTGCCAGCAGCGACATTTCAGGAGGGGAGCAGTACTTC | CASSDISGGEQYF
NA | TRBJ2-7 | NA | TRBV3-1 | TGTGCCAGCAGCCAAGATGTCGCCTACGAGCAGTACTTC | CASSQDVAYEQYF
NA | TRBJ2-1 | many | TRBV5-1 | TGCGCCAGCGCTCCTAGCGTCAGAAGCTCCTACAATGAGCAGTTCTTC | CASAPSVRSSYNEQFF
TRBD2 | TRBJ2-7 | few | TRBV12-3/TRBV12-4 | TGTGCCAGCAGTCCGAGTTGGGGCGGGAGACCCACCTACGAGCAGTACTTC | CASSPSWGGRPTYEQYF
TRBD1 | TRBJ2-5 | NA | TRBV12-3/TRBV12-4 | TGTGCCAGCAGCGCGACAGGGATGGGCGAGGAGACCCAGTACTTC | CASSATGMGEETQYF
NA | TRBJ1-1 | many | TRBV12-3/TRBV12-4 | TGTGCCAGCAGTCCCCAGGGAGCGGGCACTGAAGCTTTCTTT | CASSPQGAGTEAFF
TRBD2 | TRBJ2-3 | many | TRBV3-1 | TGTGCCAGCGCCGGGGCGGGAGTCACAGATACGCAGTATTTT | CASAGAGVTDTQYF
NA | TRBJ1-1 | NA | TRBV18 | TGTGCCAGCTCACCCGTAACGAACACTGAAGCTTTCTTT | CASSPVTNTEAFF
NA | TRBJ1-1 | many | TRBV12-3/TRBV12-4 | TGTGCCAGCAGGGAGGGTCCCAACACTGAAGCTTTCTTT | CASREGPNTEAFF
NA | TRBJ1-1 | few | TRBV11-2 | TGTGCCAGCAGCTTAGGGCCGAGGCGGAACACTGAAGCTTTCTTT | CASSLGPRRNTEAFF
NA | TRBJ2-1 | many | TRBV2 | TGTGCCAGCAGTGAAGCGCGGCTGTGGAGCTCCTACAATGAGCAGTTCTTC | CASSEARLWSSYNEQFF
NA | TRBJ2-1 | NA | TRBV11-1 | TGTGCCAGCAGCTTGTTGGCGAGCCCCCACAATGAGCAGTTCTTC | CASSLLASPHNEQFF
TRBD1 | TRBJ2-5 | NA | TRBV12-3/TRBV12-4 | TGTGCCAGCAGTCTACAGGGGCATGAGACCCAGTACTTC | CASSLQGHETQYF
TRBD1 | TRBJ1-4 | few | TRBV20-1 | TGCAGTGCTATGACAGGGGGTGGGGAAAAACTGTTTTTT | CSAMTGGGEKLFF
NA | TRBJ2-1 | NA | TRBV20-1 | TGCAGTGCTAGTCTCGGAGACAATGAGCAGTTCTTC | CSASLGDNEQFF
NA | TRBJ2-2 | many | TRBV7-9 | TGTGCCAGCAGCACCCCGACAGACCAGAACACCGGGGAGCTGTTTTTT | CASSTPTDQNTGELFF
NA | TRBJ2-7 | many | TRBV29-1 | TGCAGCGTTGGAGTAGCATCACGGGGGGAGCAGTACTTC | CSVGVASRGEQYF
TRBD2 | TRBJ2-1 | few | TRBV6-2/TRBV6-3 | TGTGCCAGCAGTTTAGCGGGAGCCACCCACAATGAGCAGTTCTTC | CASSLAGATHNEQFF
NA | TRBJ2-1 | NA | TRBV10-2 | TGCGCCAGCAGTGAGACCGTCTCCTACAATGAGCAGTTCTTC | CASSETVSYNEQFF
TRBD2 | TRBJ2-7 | NA | TRBV20-1 | TGCAGTGCGAAGACTAGCGGCTCCTACGAGCAGTACTTC | CSAKTSGSYEQYF
NA | TRBJ1-1 | NA | TRBV28 | TGTGCCAGCAAGAAGGGTACAAAGCTGAACACTGAAGCTTTCTTT | CASKKGTKLNTEAFF
NA | TRBJ2-3 | few | TRBV5-1 | TGCGCCAGCAGCCAGTTACTAGTGAGAGATACGCAGTATTTT | CASSQLLVRDTQYF
NA | TRBJ1-1 | few | TRBV25-1 | TGTGCCAGCAATCACGCAGGGAACACTGAAGCTTTCTTT | CASNHAGNTEAFF
TRBD1 | TRBJ1-2 | many | TRBV10-3 | TGTGCCATCATGGGACAGGGAGGCTACACCTTC | CAIMGQGGYTF
NA | TRBJ2-3 | NA | TRBV12-3/TRBV12-4 | TGTGCCAGCAGTTTAACACACACAGATACGCAGTATTTT | CASSLTHTDTQYF